Presented here are 13 T cell receptor beta chains from one specimen sequenced in a study of CD8 T cells in ankylosing spondylitis. TCRdb itself ran the 5' RACE reads through MiXCR, one entry per CDR3 protein. The repertoire consists of 150,000 to 200,000 distinct CDR3 sequences, with under 35% occurring once and the leading ten covering 4.5% to 6%. Sequencing used synovial fluid, either unsorted or a sorted T cell fraction (not recorded which). The receptors shown here come from a male donor with ankylosing spondylitis.

The chain employs TRBV9 and TRBJ2-1, with D maybe TRBD1 (6 bases). The length of the CDR3 is 16 residues. Deletions cut 4 bases from V and 0 bases from J, with 14 bases between. CDR1 SGDLS and CDR2 YYNGEE come from the germline V gene. This CDR3 is CASSKQTGRSYNEQFF. The CDR3 bases are TGTGCCAGCAGCAAGCAGACAGGCCGCTCCTACAATGAGCAGTTCTTC.

The chain recombines TRBV20-1 with TRBJ2-7; 12 bases are a match to TRBD2. CDR3 size: 16 residues. The V gene end was trimmed by 6 bases and the J gene end by 4 bases; junction bases not matched to a gene: 13. Germline-derived CDR1 and CDR2 are DFQATT and SNEGSKA (reference sequence). The CDR3 bases are TGCAGTGCCCGACACACGACTAGCGGGAGTTATTACGAGCAGTACTTC. Translating it yields CSARHTTSGSYYEQYF.

The rearrangement links TRBV7-2 to TRBJ2-1; D is perhaps TRBD1 (6 bases). Trimming shortened V by 4 bases and J by 7 bases, and 14 bases separated the two germline ends. Germline CDR1 and CDR2: SGHTA and FQGNSA. The CDR3 is made up of 14 amino acids. Here the CDR3 reads CASSSFRGANEQFF. The DNA of the CDR3 is TGTGCCAGCAGCTCTTTCAGGGGAGCGAATGAGCAGTTCTTC.

This chain connects TRBV11-2 to TRBJ2-1, with TRBD2 identical over 9 bases. CDR3 length equals 17 residues. Losses at the gene ends were 1 base for V and 6 bases for J; bases not matched to a gene: 10. Germline lookup yields CDR1 SGHAT and CDR2 FQNNGV. The CDR3, as DNA: TGTGCCAGCAGCTTAGGTCTGGCGGGGGGGCCCTCCAATGAGCAGTTCTTC. Translating it yields CASSLGLAGGPSNEQFF.

The CDR3 reads CSARDYLRRDPSGANVLTF. As DNA, the CDR3 is TGCAGTGCTAGAGATTATCTTAGACGGGACCCCTCTGGGGCCAACGTCCTGACTTTC. The J gene is TRBJ2-6, the V gene TRBV20-1; D may be TRBD1 or TRBD2 (5 bases each). V lost 0 bases and J lost 0, with 18 bases in between. The germline V gene has CDR1 DFQATT and CDR2 SNEGSKA (reference sequence). The CDR3 is 19 amino acids.

This clonotype was counted a few times. The CDR3 protein is CASSFQGLGMNTEAFF. DNA for the CDR3: TGTGCCAGCAGCTTCCAGGGATTAGGCATGAACACTGAAGCTTTCTTT. This chain uses TRBV7-6 with TRBJ1-1; D possibly corresponds to TRBD1 (5 bases). V lost 3 bases to trimming and J lost 0 bases, with 14 bases between them. The CDR3 extends over 16 amino acids. Germline lookup yields CDR1 SGHVS and CDR2 FNYEAQ.

This clonotype was counted ten times or more. The chain carries TRBV19 and TRBJ2-1; 7 bases line up with TRBD2. In germline, CDR1 is LNHDA, CDR2 SQIVND (reference sequence). Trimming cost V 7 bases and J 6 bases; bases outside gene matches: 12. The CDR3 covers 15 residues. CDR3 protein: CASIRSGGGLNEQFF. Here the CDR3 DNA reads TGTGCCAGTATCCGCTCTGGCGGGGGTCTCAATGAGCAGTTCTTC.

This clonotype was counted at least ten times. This CDR3 is CSAPRPFSLSYGYTF. For the CDR3, the DNA is TGCAGTGCTCCCCGGCCCTTTTCCCTTTCCTATGGCTACACCTTC. The chain has TRBV20-1 and TRBJ1-2; D is ambiguous. In germline, CDR1 is DFQATT, CDR2 SNEGSKA (reference sequence). CDR3 size: 15 residues. With 5 bases removed from V and 4 bases from J, the gap between germline ends came to 20 bases.

The CDR3 reads CASSLLAGVYEQYF. CDR3 sequence (DNA): TGCGCCAGCAGCTTACTAGCGGGAGTCTACGAGCAGTACTTC. V and J are TRBV5-1 and TRBJ2-7, with TRBD2 identical over 11 bases. Germline V lookup: CDR1 SGHRS, CDR2 YFSETQ. The ends lost 2 bases at V and 3 bases at J; junction bases unmatched: 1. The CDR3 contains 14 residues.

The table lists this clonotype with a few counts. V and J are TRBV12-5 and TRBJ2-7; 7 nucleotides agree with TRBD1. J was trimmed by 5 bases and V by 7 bases; bases with no gene match: 11. Germline-derived CDR1 and CDR2 are LGHNT and FRNRAP. The CDR3 consists of 14 residues. The CDR3 nucleotides are TGTGCTAGTGCCCGGGACAGCCTCTCGGACGAGCAGTACTTC. Protein: CASARDSLSDEQYF.

The chain has TRBV20-1 and TRBJ2-3; D remains unclear. The V end was cut by 0 bases, the J end by 2 bases, with 12 bases between. The CDR3 is made up of 15 amino acids. The germline gives CDR1 DFQATT, CDR2 SNEGSKA (reference sequence). CDR3 sequence: CSARDPAGDTDTQYF. DNA of the CDR3: TGCAGTGCTAGAGACCCAGCAGGCGACACAGATACGCAGTATTTT.

This clonotype was recorded many times. The chain couples TRBV12-3 or TRBV12-4 to TRBJ1-5; TRBD1 might be the D (6 bases). V gave up 0 bases and J gave up 0 bases, with 9 bases separating them. CDR3 length equals 16 residues. The CDR3 loop is CASSLARGYSNQPQHF. DNA of the CDR3: TGTGCCAGCAGTTTAGCGAGGGGGTATAGCAATCAGCCCCAGCATTTT.

The rearrangement links TRBV6-1 to TRBJ2-2; no reliable D call. The CDR3 is made up of 14 amino acids. Trimming cost V 6 bases and J 6 bases, with 14 bases left between them. Per the germline V gene, CDR1 is MNHNS and CDR2 is SASEGT. This CDR3 is CASSGDLSPGELFF. DNA of the CDR3: TGTGCCAGCAGCGGAGACCTTTCTCCCGGGGAGCTGTTTTTT.